This is a list of T cell receptor beta chains from one sample in a study of T-cell reconstitution after alpha-beta-depleted transplantation in children. From the PCR reads, TCRdb called clonotypes with MiXCR, one entry per CDR3 protein. The data hold around 450,000 distinct CDR3 sequences, with about 40% observed a single time. Specimen: PBMCs, collected before TCRalphabeta/CD19-depleted stem cell transplant. The receptors come from a girl aged 2-15 years with aplastic anemia, due to receive a stem cell transplant. CDR3s include the opening cysteine and the closing phenylalanine or tryptophan. Fields, in order: J gene, clone size, CDR3 length, D gene, V gene, CDR3 DNA, CDR3 protein. A D gene is named only where the DNA matches it firmly. Part of the rows lack a size; the others show once, few, many or a class for expanded clones.

TRBJ2-5 NA 15 TRBD2 TRBV4-2 TGTGCCAGCAGCCAAGCTCCGACCGGGAGGGAGACCCAGTACTTC CASSQAPTGRETQYF
TRBJ2-7 once 13 NA TRBV29-1 TGCAGCGTTAGGACAAAAAACTTCTACGAGCAGTACTTC CSVRTKNFYEQYF
TRBJ2-3 NA 13 NA TRBV30 TGTGCCTGGAAAATACATACTTCGGATACGCAGTATTTT CAWKIHTSDTQYF
TRBJ1-2 NA 13 NA TRBV12-3/TRBV12-4 TGTGCCAGCAGTGGGGGGGTTAACTATGGCTACACCTTC CASSGGVNYGYTF
TRBJ1-3 many 14 NA TRBV12-3/TRBV12-4 TGTGCCAGCAGTTTAGCGTTGTCTGGAAACACCATATATTTT CASSLALSGNTIYF
TRBJ2-5 many 16 NA TRBV4-3 TGCGCCAGCAGCCAAGATCTCGACGGTTCCCAAGAGACCCAGTACTTC CASSQDLDGSQETQYF
TRBJ2-7 few 16 TRBD1 TRBV11-2 TGTGCCAGCAGCAACCGGGACAGGGGGCCCTACTACGAGCAGTACTTC CASSNRDRGPYYEQYF
TRBJ2-5 many 14 NA TRBV7-2 TGTGCCAGCAGCCCGGGACCGTCCTTAGAGACCCAGTACTTC CASSPGPSLETQYF
TRBJ2-7 few 12 TRBD2 TRBV2 TGTGCCAGCAGCGGGAGGGCCAACGAGCAGTACTTC CASSGRANEQYF
TRBJ1-5 few 15 NA TRBV20-1 TGCAGTGCTAGCAAAGGTTGGGATAGCAATCAGCCCCAGCATTTT CSASKGWDSNQPQHF
TRBJ2-5 NA 13 NA TRBV2 TGTGCCAGCAATGGGGGACACCAAGAGACCCAGTACTTC CASNGGHQETQYF
TRBJ2-3 NA 15 NA TRBV28 TGTGCCAGCATCACAGGGACATCGTCCGCAGATACGCAGTATTTT CASITGTSSADTQYF
TRBJ2-3 few 15 NA TRBV4-1 TGCGCCAGCAGCCAAGACAGGCGAACCACAGATACGCAGTATTTT CASSQDRRTTDTQYF
TRBJ2-7 NA 14 TRBD2 TRBV20-1 TGCAGTGCCGGACTAGCGGGGGCCTCCCGGGAGCAGTACTTC CSAGLAGASREQYF
TRBJ1-2 NA 14 TRBD1 TRBV5-4 TGTGCCAGCAGTCAGACAGGGGCGGACTATGGCTACACCTTC CASSQTGADYGYTF
TRBJ1-1 NA 17 NA TRBV11-2 TGTGCCAGCAGCTTAAGGTTGTGGGATCGGTCGAACACTGAAGCTTTCTTT CASSLRLWDRSNTEAFF
TRBJ2-3 many 15 TRBD2 TRBV5-1 TGCGCCAGCAGCTTGGCAGCGGGAGGCCCAGATACGCAGTATTTT CASSLAAGGPDTQYF
TRBJ2-1 NA 15 NA TRBV28 TGTGCCAGCAGTTTAGCAGGGCGAACCTACAATGAGCAGTTCTTC CASSLAGRTYNEQFF
TRBJ2-1 NA 15 NA TRBV7-8 TGTGCCAGCAGCCCGGGACCAACGGGAAACAATGAGCAGTTCTTC CASSPGPTGNNEQFF
TRBJ2-1 many 15 NA TRBV27 TGTGCCAGCAGTTTATCTGGCGGGGCCCACAATGAGCAGTTCTTC CASSLSGGAHNEQFF
TRBJ1-5 many 14 NA TRBV12-3/TRBV12-4 TGTGCCAGCAGTTTTGGCCAGGGAGGTGAGCCCCAGCATTTT CASSFGQGGEPQHF
TRBJ2-5 NA 12 NA TRBV9 TGTGCCAGCAGCCCTTTCGAAGAGACCCAGTACTTC CASSPFEETQYF
TRBJ2-3 NA 16 NA TRBV20-1 TGCAGTGCTAGAGATTCGAGGCGGCCTGGGGCAGATACGCAGTATTTT CSARDSRRPGADTQYF
TRBJ2-2 NA 14 NA TRBV5-1 TGCGCCAGCAGCTTCGGAAGCTTCACCGGGGAGCTGTTTTTT CASSFGSFTGELFF
TRBJ2-3 NA 14 NA TRBV24-1 TGTGCCACGGCAGGGGTGCTGAGCACAGATACGCAGTATTTT CATAGVLSTDTQYF
TRBJ2-3 NA 13 NA TRBV29-1 TGCAGCGTTGTGGGCGGGAATAAAGATACGCAGTATTTT CSVVGGNKDTQYF
TRBJ2-1 NA 16 NA TRBV7-2 TGTGCCAGCAGCTTAGAAAGGACCCACTACGGGGATGAGCAGTTCTTC CASSLERTHYGDEQFF
TRBJ2-5 NA 16 TRBD1 TRBV28 TGTGCCAGCAGTTTATTCGGACAGGGAATCCAGGAGACCCAGTACTTC CASSLFGQGIQETQYF
TRBJ2-5 NA 15 TRBD2 TRBV4-2 TGTGCCAGCAGCAAACTAGCGGAGGTCCAAGAGACCCAGTACTTC CASSKLAEVQETQYF
TRBJ1-1 NA 13 NA TRBV29-1 TGCAGCGTTGAAGACGAACTTTTCACTGAAGCTTTCTTT CSVEDELFTEAFF
TRBJ2-7 few 13 NA TRBV30 TGTGCCTGGTCCTCAGGGACATCCCACGAGCAGTACTTC CAWSSGTSHEQYF
TRBJ2-3 NA 15 TRBD2 TRBV7-6 TGTGCCAGCAGCAAGACTAGCGGGAACACAGATACGCAGTATTTT CASSKTSGNTDTQYF
TRBJ2-1 once 12 NA TRBV20-1 TGCAGTGCCCGAGCCCTTCAGGGTGAGCAGTTCTTC CSARALQGEQFF
TRBJ2-3 NA 14 TRBD2 TRBV5-5 TGTGCCAGCTTAGCGGGGGCCAGCACAGATACGCAGTATTTT CASLAGASTDTQYF
TRBJ2-5 many 14 TRBD2 TRBV12-3/TRBV12-4 TGTGCCAGCAGTTTCGGGGGGGGCCAAGAGACCCAGTACTTC CASSFGGGQETQYF
TRBJ1-1 few 12 TRBD1 TRBV20-1 TGCAGTGCTAGGCCCGACGACAGGGGAGCTTTCTTT CSARPDDRGAFF
TRBJ1-1 many 13 NA TRBV13 TGTGCCAGCAGCTCGACAGGAAAAGTTGAAGCTTTCTTT CASSSTGKVEAFF
TRBJ1-4 many 14 NA TRBV12-3/TRBV12-4 TGTGCCATTTTGTTGGGGCCAACCAGTGAAAAACTGTTTTTT CAILLGPTSEKLFF